The clone carrying this T cell receptor (beta chain) was found a few times. The sample comes from a study of blood T cell repertoires in COVID-19. TCRdb keeps only in-frame clones here, not all; method: immunoSEQ multiplex PCR. The sample shows around 200,000 clones, 85% of them seen only once. This CDR3 contains 15 residues. The V and J ends lost 2 bases and 6 bases respectively, with 17 bases between them. Germline loops: CDR1 SGHDT, CDR2 YYEEEE. This clonotype was obtained from a man aged 35 to 55 who had recovered from COVID-19. The gene calls are TRBV5-6 and TRBJ1-1; D is possibly TRBD1 (6 bases). The sequencing input was PBMCs or T cells enriched from blood (not recorded which). The CDR3 sequence: CASSFGPDGGSEAFF. The CDR3, as DNA: TGTGCCAGCAGCTTCGGGCCTGATGGGGGCTCTGAAGCTTTCTTT.